This TCR beta chain was captured in a study of T cell repertoires in cytomegalovirus infection. Study summary: Indications of both CMV infection and matching HLA type were provided by public TCR beta signatures.

This clonotype has at least ten counts. Its specificity is unknown. Study outcomes and limitations: HLA-C-restricted CMV clonotypes gave the most frequent clonotype in two of eight donors.

TCRdb reanalysed the reads using MiXCR and keeps one entry per CDR3 protein. Of roughly 310,000 distinct CDR3 sequences listed, roughly a sixth are singletons. V lost 5 bases and J 3 bases, leaving 11 bases between the germline ends. The CDR3 sequence is 14 residues long. Sequencing input: PBMCs. V usage is TRBV12-3 or TRBV12-4 and J usage is TRBJ1-5; D gene unclear. This TCR was recovered from a human donor in good health (CMV status not recorded). Some clones in this sample may be carry-over from other donors' samples. The chain's CDR3 is CASSPGLFNQPQHF. Written as DNA, the CDR3 is TGTGCCAGCAGTCCCGGACTGTTCAATCAGCCCCAGCATTTT.